This T cell receptor (beta chain) was sequenced in a study of shared clonotypes between healthy human individuals. Study at large: Donors consisted of two women and three men between 18 and 49.

Naivety among CD8 cells was defined by CD45RO negativity and positive CCR7 selection, thereby excluding terminally differentiated effector memory CD45RA+ cells. Whole-study findings and limits: Larger estimated richness was generally seen in naive subsets than in memory subsets. Compared with clonotypes that all four donors shared, non-shared clonotypes had lower generation probabilities. Approximately 5.3% was the fraction of naive CD4 clonotypes found shared across a few donors.

A remark on this clone: What it recognizes is unknown. This specimen includes other DNA sequences encoding the same CDR3.

Clones were read by immunoSEQ multiplex PCR, and TCRdb kept only the in-frame ones, dropping some. The sample gives roughly 1,800,000 clones, about 94% of which show up once; roughly 1.2% is in the top ten. Sample: naive CD8+ T cells sorted from blood. The clonotype comes from a man aged 18-30 years in good health.

The CDR3 sequence is CASSLSEAFF. The CDR3, as DNA: TGTGCCAGCAGTTTATCGGAAGCTTTCTTT. The V call is TRBV28, the J call TRBJ1-1; no firm D call. V was cut by 1 base and J by 8 bases, with 2 bases left in between. Germline V gene lookup returns CDR1 MDHEN and CDR2 SYDVKM. CDR3 length equals 10 residues.